This T cell receptor (beta chain) was sequenced for a study of cytomegalovirus exposure and HLA in healthy donors. Study-level information: Early released data had tens of millions of unique TCRs, all coming from HLA-typed donors.

Study observations and caveats: For most TCR beta V segments, an earlier analysis put the productive rate at about 90% or about 30% of the time. A highly shared variant cluster was judged a likely technical artifact.

The CDR3 consists of 15 residues. The V gene's germline CDR1 is SGHTA and CDR2 FQGTGA. Unmatched junction bases numbered 10, after V lost 5 bases and J lost 12 bases. A single count supports this clone. Its antigen is not identified. The PCR employed 60 Vbeta primers together with 13 Jbeta primers. Using immunoSEQ multiplex PCR, the repertoire was profiled, and TCRdb retains in-frame clones only, with some absent. Altogether 150,000 to 200,000 clones are present, 68% being singletons, with the ten largest covering over 1.2%. The V gene is TRBV7-3, the J gene TRBJ2-1, with 13 bases aligning to TRBD2. This receptor was identified in a man over 45 in good health and CMV-seronegative. The specimen was PBMCs. CDR3 nucleotides: TGTGCCAGCAGCGCACAAGGGACTAGCGGGGTGGGGCAGTTCTTC. As protein: CASSAQGTSGVGQFF. Together with reference TRBV7-3 and TRBJ2-1, the CDR3 gives the full variable domain: GAGVSQTPSNKVTEKGKYVELRCDPISGHTALYWYRQSLGQGPEFLIYFQGTGAADDSGLPNDRFFAVRPEGSVSTLKIQRTERGDSAVYLCASSAQGTSGVGQFFGPGTRLTVL.